One sample yielded the 8 T cell receptor beta chains listed below, sequenced in a study of response to subunit inactivated influenza vaccine. Each CDR3 protein is one row after TCRdb ran MiXCR on the RT-PCR reads. This table has 860,000 or so distinct CDR3 sequences, approximately 21% appearing once. The input for sequencing was PBMCs from blood, taken about 5 days after vaccination. These receptors were taken from a man aged 50 to 60 who received an inactivated influenza vaccine.

This chain links TRBV7-2 with TRBJ1-2; 7 nucleotides align to TRBD1. This CDR3 has 14 residues. CDR1 is SGHTA, CDR2 FQGNSA, per germline. The V gene end was trimmed by 5 bases and the J gene end by 7 bases; junction bases not matched to a gene: 10. The CDR3 bases are TGTGCCAGCAGCCAACAGGGGCCCACTCGTGGCTACACCTTC. Protein: CASSQQGPTRGYTF.

The chain couples TRBV7-9 to TRBJ2-7, with TRBD1 as a possible D gene (7 bases). The ends were cut back, 1 base at V and 2 bases at J, with 15 bases in the middle. Germline CDR1 reads SEHNR; CDR2 reads FQNEAQ (reference sequence). The CDR3 has 16 residues. Written as DNA, the CDR3 is TGTGCCAGCAGCTTAGTTGGCAGGGGGGTTACCTACGAGCAGTACTTC. The encoded protein is CASSLVGRGVTYEQYF.

In its sample, this clonotype was seen a few times. The chain links TRBV4-2 to TRBJ2-3; 13 nucleotides line up with TRBD2. CDR3 length: 18 residues. The ends lost 4 bases at V and 4 bases at J; junction bases unmatched: 11. CDR1 is LGHNA and CDR2 is YNFKEQ in the germline V gene. CDR3 DNA sequence: TGTGCCAGCAGCCTAAGGCCTACTAGCGGGGGGGCGGCAGATACGCAGTATTTT. Translating gives CASSLRPTSGGAADTQYF.

At least ten counts were recorded for this clonotype. This chain links TRBV12-3 or TRBV12-4 with TRBJ2-3; perhaps TRBD1 as D (6 bases). V was shortened by 10 bases and J by 3 bases, with 11 bases between the two germline ends. The CDR3 runs 12 residues. In DNA, the CDR3 is TGTGCCACCCAAGGGGGAACAGATACGCAGTATTTT. Translation: CATQGGTDTQYF.

The CDR3 region has the DNA TGCAGCGTTCAAGTCGGCTATCCCGCCTACGAGCAGTACTTC. This codes for CSVQVGYPAYEQYF. The chain couples TRBV29-1 to TRBJ2-7; no clear D gene. Germline CDR1 and CDR2: SQVTM and ANQGSEA. The V and J ends lost 5 bases and 2 bases respectively, with 16 bases between them. The CDR3 contains 14 residues.

This clonotype was counted only a few times. The rearrangement uses TRBV9 and TRBJ2-2, with 8 nucleotides matching TRBD1. Trimming took 0 bases from V and 4 from J; bases not matched to a gene: 11. The CDR3 has 18 residues. Germline V lookup: CDR1 SGDLS, CDR2 YYNGEE. Here the CDR3 DNA reads TGTGCCAGCAGCGTAGGCTTGGGCAGGGGGCGATCCACCGGGGAGCTGTTTTTT. Its protein product is CASSVGLGRGRSTGELFF.

The chain carries TRBV28 and TRBJ2-7; 13 nucleotides agree with TRBD2. The trim removed 3 bases at V and 4 bases at J, leaving 3 bases unmatched. Germline CDR1 and CDR2: MDHEN and SYDVKM. The CDR3 sequence is 15 residues long. CDR3 loop: CASSFRTSGSYEQYF. The CDR3 coding sequence is TGTGCCAGCAGTTTTAGGACTAGCGGGAGTTACGAGCAGTACTTC.

This clonotype has only a few counts. The chain links TRBV12-3 or TRBV12-4 to TRBJ2-5; no clear D. The CDR3 sequence is 15 residues long. Trimming left V 2 bases short and J 1 base short, with 11 bases between. CDR3 sequence: CASSLFGHPQETQYF. The CDR3 bases are TGTGCCAGCAGTTTATTCGGGCACCCCCAAGAGACCCAGTACTTC.